This T cell receptor (beta chain) was recovered during a study of Graves' ophthalmopathy and Graves' hyperthyroidism. With respect to this clonotype: The antigen remains undetermined.

Overall study findings and caveats: Among expanded thyroid clonotypes above 0.001 frequency, most also occurred in blood.

Having ophthalmopathy, the donors showed moderate-to-severe activity, CAS ≥3 and NOSPECS ≥4, with disease lasting under 3 months. Diagnosis was based on clinical symptoms, serum thyroxine, TRAb, thyroid ultrasound and orbital computed tomography. Amplified TCR beta CDR3 regions were obtained using RNA transcripts as template. A first-round RT-PCR used HTBI primers, followed by a second-round multiplex PCR. TCRdb reanalysed the multiplex PCR reads using MiXCR and keeps one entry per CDR3 protein. The sample gives almost 750,000 distinct CDR3 sequences, roughly two fifths of which show up once; less than 55% is in the top ten. The receptor comes from an adult man with Graves' ophthalmopathy. Sequenced: peripheral blood.

This CDR3 reads CASSYRVLYEQYF. As DNA, the CDR3 is TGTGCCAGCAGTTACAGGGTCCTCTACGAGCAGTACTTC. The genes are TRBV7-9 and TRBJ2-7, with D possibly matching TRBD1 (6 bases). V gave up 6 bases and J gave up 3 bases, with 12 bases separating them. Germline V gene sequence: CDR1 SEHNR, CDR2 FQNEAQ (reference sequence). The CDR3 runs to 13 residues.